This TCR beta chain was sequenced for a study of blood T cell repertoires in COVID-19. The wider study: Some COVID-19 samples were acute and others convalescent; all came from the United States, Italy and Spain. PBMCs, B-cell-depleted T cells, or T cells provided the cDNA or gDNA that made up the material.

The CDR3 sequence is 15 residues long. The J segment lost 7 bases and the V segment lost 5 bases, leaving 7 bases of the junction unmatched. Germline CDR1 and CDR2: SGHRS and YFSETQ. Per the study methods: Amplifying reference gene primers gave estimates of nucleated cell counts. Assay: immunoSEQ multiplex PCR; the TCRdb copy retains only in-frame clones and omits some. V, J and clone size reflect that table, while D and trimming were determined from the DNA. The data show under 200,000 clones, with around 80% seen just once and 9.1% held by the top ten. The receptor was derived from a woman older than 75 with active or convalescent COVID-19. V and J are TRBV5-1 and TRBJ2-1, with TRBD1 identical over 12 bases. Specimen: peripheral blood. CDR3 nucleotide sequence: TGCGCCAGCAGTCCCGGGACAGGGGGCCAAAATGAGCAGTTCTTC. This encodes CASSPGTGGQNEQFF.